This is a list of T cell receptor beta chains from one sample in a study of OX40 agonist ivuxolimab in advanced cancers. Clones were read by immunoSEQ multiplex PCR, and TCRdb kept only the in-frame ones, dropping some. The repertoire has 55,000 to 70,000 clones, about 88% of them found once; the top ten carry over 0.45%. Sequenced here: CD4+ or CD8+ T cells sorted from blood, sampled in a trial of the OX40 agonist ivuxolimab. Receptors were obtained from an adult with an advanced solid tumor such as melanoma, head and neck, liver or kidney cancer. Each CDR3 is given with its conserved first and last residue. Each record gives: clone size, D gene, V gene, J gene, CDR3 DNA, CDR3 protein. D genes are given only for firm matches. The size entry is marked missing in some rows and otherwise reads once, few, many or a size class.

clone size: .; D gene: .; V gene: TRBV29-1; J gene: TRBJ2-1; CDR3 DNA: TGCAGCGTTGAAAGGGTAACAGGGATCACCGCAATTAACAATGAGCAGTTCTTC; CDR3 protein: CSVERVTGITAINNEQFF
clone size: once; D gene: TRBD1; V gene: TRBV28; J gene: TRBJ1-2; CDR3 DNA: TGTGCCAGCAGTTTATGGGGGGGACAGGGCCTGGGCTATGGCTACACCTTC; CDR3 protein: CASSLWGGQGLGYGYTF
clone size: .; D gene: .; V gene: TRBV2; J gene: TRBJ2-7; CDR3 DNA: TGTGCCAGCAGGGAAGGAGCAGGGAACCACGAGCAGTACTTC; CDR3 protein: CASREGAGNHEQYF
clone size: .; D gene: .; V gene: TRBV2; J gene: TRBJ2-2; CDR3 DNA: TGTGCCAGCAGTGAATTGCCCTACACCGGGGAGCTGTTTTTT; CDR3 protein: CASSELPYTGELFF
clone size: once; D gene: .; V gene: TRBV7-2; J gene: TRBJ1-3; CDR3 DNA: TGTGCCAGCAGCCAACAATCCGCGGGCGCTGGAAACACCATATATTTT; CDR3 protein: CASSQQSAGAGNTIYF
clone size: .; D gene: .; V gene: TRBV15; J gene: TRBJ2-4; CDR3 DNA: TGTGCCACCAGCAGAAGGGGGGCAGAAAACATTCAGTACTTC; CDR3 protein: CATSRRGAENIQYF
clone size: once; D gene: .; V gene: TRBV18; J gene: TRBJ2-5; CDR3 DNA: TGTGCCAGCTCACCACCGCAGGATGGGACCCAGTACTTC; CDR3 protein: CASSPPQDGTQYF
clone size: .; D gene: .; V gene: TRBV6-1; J gene: TRBJ1-2; CDR3 DNA: TGTGCCAGCAGTGAGAGTGGGACCTATGGCTACACCTTC; CDR3 protein: CASSESGTYGYTF
clone size: .; D gene: .; V gene: TRBV30; J gene: TRBJ2-7; CDR3 DNA: TGTGCCTGGGGGGGAAGCTCCTACGAGCAGTACTTC; CDR3 protein: CAWGGSSYEQYF
clone size: .; D gene: TRBD2; V gene: TRBV7-2; J gene: TRBJ2-1; CDR3 DNA: TGTGCCAGCAGCTCCGGGGGGAGCAACAATGAGCAGTTCTTC; CDR3 protein: CASSSGGSNNEQFF
clone size: .; D gene: .; V gene: TRBV18; J gene: TRBJ2-7; CDR3 DNA: TGTGCCAGCTCACCACCATCCCGGAGCTTCTACGAGCAGTACTTC; CDR3 protein: CASSPPSRSFYEQYF
clone size: few; D gene: .; V gene: TRBV4-1; J gene: TRBJ2-7; CDR3 DNA: TGCGCCAGCAGCCAAGAACTGGGCCCCTACGAGCAGTACTTC; CDR3 protein: CASSQELGPYEQYF
clone size: .; D gene: .; V gene: TRBV9; J gene: TRBJ1-3; CDR3 DNA: TGTGCCAGCAGCGTAGGTGGGGGCTATGTGCCTGGAAACACCATATATTTT; CDR3 protein: CASSVGGGYVPGNTIYF
clone size: .; D gene: .; V gene: TRBV5-6; J gene: TRBJ2-5; CDR3 DNA: TGTGCCAGCAAAGCCCCCGGGGGGACCCAGTACTTC; CDR3 protein: CASKAPGGTQYF
clone size: .; D gene: .; V gene: TRBV5-6; J gene: TRBJ1-2; CDR3 DNA: TGTGCCAGCAGCTTGGCCAGGGGCCTTAATGGCTACACCTTC; CDR3 protein: CASSLARGLNGYTF
clone size: once; D gene: .; V gene: TRBV5-1; J gene: TRBJ2-1; CDR3 DNA: TGCGCCAGCAGCGGTGGGGGGACCTACAATGAGCAGTTCTTC; CDR3 protein: CASSGGGTYNEQFF
clone size: .; D gene: .; V gene: TRBV5-1; J gene: TRBJ1-5; CDR3 DNA: TGCGCCAGCAGCTTGGCCGGAGGGGAAGGACAGCCCCAGCATTTT; CDR3 protein: CASSLAGGEGQPQHF
clone size: .; D gene: .; V gene: TRBV15; J gene: TRBJ1-2; CDR3 DNA: TGTGCCACCAGCAGAGATTGGGACGGCTATGGCTACACCTTC; CDR3 protein: CATSRDWDGYGYTF
clone size: .; D gene: .; V gene: TRBV15; J gene: TRBJ2-7; CDR3 DNA: TGTGCCACCAGCAGAGGTCCAGGGGCAGACTACGAGCAGTACTTC; CDR3 protein: CATSRGPGADYEQYF
clone size: once; D gene: TRBD1; V gene: TRBV5-4; J gene: TRBJ2-5; CDR3 DNA: TGTGCCAGCAGCGTGACAGGGTACGAAGAGACCCAGTACTTC; CDR3 protein: CASSVTGYEETQYF
clone size: once; D gene: .; V gene: TRBV6-5; J gene: TRBJ1-2; CDR3 DNA: TGTGCCAGCAGTTACAGACAGATCTATGGCTACACCTTC; CDR3 protein: CASSYRQIYGYTF
clone size: once; D gene: TRBD1; V gene: TRBV5-1; J gene: TRBJ2-5; CDR3 DNA: TGCGCCAGCAGCCCCACAGGGGCAGAGACCCAGTACTTC; CDR3 protein: CASSPTGAETQYF
clone size: .; D gene: .; V gene: TRBV5-1; J gene: TRBJ1-2; CDR3 DNA: TGCGCCAGCAGCTTGGGTCAGGGGCGAGGCTACACCTTC; CDR3 protein: CASSLGQGRGYTF
clone size: .; D gene: .; V gene: TRBV5-4; J gene: TRBJ1-4; CDR3 DNA: TGTGCCAGCAGCTCGTCCCTAGAGGAAAAACTGTTTTTT; CDR3 protein: CASSSSLEEKLFF
clone size: .; D gene: .; V gene: TRBV30; J gene: TRBJ1-5; CDR3 DNA: TGTGCCTGGAGTTATAGCAATCAGCCCCAGCATTTT; CDR3 protein: CAWSYSNQPQHF
clone size: .; D gene: TRBD1; V gene: TRBV28; J gene: TRBJ1-2; CDR3 DNA: TGTGCCAGCAGCCCCCCGGACAGGGTCGGAGGGTATGGCTACACCTTC; CDR3 protein: CASSPPDRVGGYGYTF
clone size: .; D gene: TRBD1; V gene: TRBV6-5; J gene: TRBJ2-2; CDR3 DNA: TGTGCCACCCGGGACAGAGGAGTGTCCACCGGGGAGCTGTTTTTT; CDR3 protein: CATRDRGVSTGELFF
clone size: once; D gene: TRBD2; V gene: TRBV9; J gene: TRBJ2-1; CDR3 DNA: TGTGCCAGCAGCGTAGCTCCTAGCGGGAGGAATTACAATGAGCAGTTCTTC; CDR3 protein: CASSVAPSGRNYNEQFF
clone size: .; D gene: TRBD1; V gene: TRBV11-2; J gene: TRBJ1-6; CDR3 DNA: TGTGCCAGCAGCTTGATGGGACAGGGGAATTCACCCCTCCACTTT; CDR3 protein: CASSLMGQGNSPLHF
clone size: .; D gene: .; V gene: TRBV11-2; J gene: TRBJ2-1; CDR3 DNA: TGTGCCAGCAGCTTAACTAGCAGGTGGGAAAGGTTCTTC; CDR3 protein: CASSLTSRWERFF
clone size: .; D gene: .; V gene: TRBV7-9; J gene: TRBJ2-1; CDR3 DNA: TGTGCCAGCAGCTCGGCCGGTGGGAATGAGCAGTTCTTC; CDR3 protein: CASSSAGGNEQFF
clone size: .; D gene: TRBD2; V gene: TRBV7-8; J gene: TRBJ2-3; CDR3 DNA: TGTGCCAGCAGCCTCGGGACTAGCGGTAGCACAGATACGCAGTATTTT; CDR3 protein: CASSLGTSGSTDTQYF
clone size: .; D gene: .; V gene: TRBV6-1; J gene: TRBJ1-2; CDR3 DNA: TGTGCCAGCAGCCAGGGTTATGGCTACACCTTC; CDR3 protein: CASSQGYGYTF
clone size: once; D gene: .; V gene: TRBV7-2; J gene: TRBJ2-3; CDR3 DNA: TGTGCCAGCAGCGCCCCGCCCGGGGGAGATACGCAGTATTTT; CDR3 protein: CASSAPPGGDTQYF
clone size: .; D gene: TRBD2; V gene: TRBV7-9; J gene: TRBJ2-1; CDR3 DNA: TGTGCCAGCGGCCGGGGTAGCGGGGGGCCCCCAACCTACAATGAGCAGTTCTTC; CDR3 protein: CASGRGSGGPPTYNEQFF
clone size: once; D gene: .; V gene: TRBV5-8; J gene: TRBJ1-3; CDR3 DNA: TGTGCCAGCAGCTTGGAGGTTGGGGGACGGAACACCATATATTTT; CDR3 protein: CASSLEVGGRNTIYF
clone size: .; D gene: .; V gene: TRBV6-6; J gene: TRBJ2-7; CDR3 DNA: TGTGCCAGCAGTTACTACGAGCAGTACTTC; CDR3 protein: CASSYYEQYF
clone size: .; D gene: .; V gene: TRBV30; J gene: TRBJ2-7; CDR3 DNA: TGTGCCTGGAGAGGCCGGGGGCTAGGGGGGGAGCAGTACTTC; CDR3 protein: CAWRGRGLGGEQYF
clone size: .; D gene: .; V gene: TRBV5-1; J gene: TRBJ2-3; CDR3 DNA: TGCGCCAGCAGCTTGGCCCCGGGCGATACGCAGTATTTT; CDR3 protein: CASSLAPGDTQYF
clone size: .; D gene: .; V gene: TRBV2; J gene: TRBJ2-5; CDR3 DNA: TGTGCCAGCAGTGCTAGCGTGGGAGAGACCCAGTACTTC; CDR3 protein: CASSASVGETQYF